Below, one T cell receptor (beta chain) is given with its context. Its target is unknown. This entry comes from a study of CXCR3-negative and CXCR3-positive naive CD8 T cells. Study in general: Libraries each contributed about 1.5 +/- 0.3 million TRB reads, for roughly 130 million in total. Overall study results and limits: In CXCR3-positive naive cells, the TRB CDR3s were more hydrophobic than in CXCR3-negative naive cells.

The germline gives CDR1 LGHDT, CDR2 YNNKEL (reference sequence). This CDR3 is built from 16 residues. Via 5' RACE with UMI labels, TRB cDNA libraries were prepared. TCRdb reprocessed the 5' RACE reads and keeps a single row for each CDR3 protein, giving no DNA. This repertoire includes about 63,000 distinct CDR3 sequences. Material: naive CXCR3+ CD8+ T cells from blood. Described subset: CD45RO-CCR7+CD27+CD95- naive CD8+ T cells expressing CXCR3 (TNR3+). The receptor was isolated from a human donor in good health. Some clones in this sample may be carry-over from other donors' samples. The rearrangement joins TRBV3-1 to TRBJ2-7; the D call of TRBD1 rests on TCRdb alone, since no DNA is present to check it. The CDR3 here is CASSQDFGRGRYEQYF.